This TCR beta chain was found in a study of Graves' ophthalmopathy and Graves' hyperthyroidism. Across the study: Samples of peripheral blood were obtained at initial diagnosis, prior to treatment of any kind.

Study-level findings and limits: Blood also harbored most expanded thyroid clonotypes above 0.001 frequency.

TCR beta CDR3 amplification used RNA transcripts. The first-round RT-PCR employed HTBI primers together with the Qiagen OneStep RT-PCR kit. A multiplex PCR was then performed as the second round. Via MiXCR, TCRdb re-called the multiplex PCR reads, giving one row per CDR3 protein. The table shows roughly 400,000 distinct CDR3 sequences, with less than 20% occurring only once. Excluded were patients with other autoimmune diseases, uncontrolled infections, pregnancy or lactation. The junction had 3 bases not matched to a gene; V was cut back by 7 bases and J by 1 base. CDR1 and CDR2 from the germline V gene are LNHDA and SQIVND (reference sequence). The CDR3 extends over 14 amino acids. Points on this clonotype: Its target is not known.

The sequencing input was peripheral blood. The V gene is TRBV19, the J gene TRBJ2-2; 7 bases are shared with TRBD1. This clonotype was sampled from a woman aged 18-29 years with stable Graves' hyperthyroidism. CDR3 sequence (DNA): TGTGCCAGTACAAGGGACAGGAACACCGGGGAGCTGTTTTTT. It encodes CASTRDRNTGELFF.